This T cell receptor (beta chain) was observed in a study of spatial heterogeneity in lung cancer. At the level of the study: Consistent detection of more beta-chain than alpha-chain sequences was observed.

One entry per CDR3 protein results from TCRdb running MiXCR on the 5' RACE reads. Counted here are more than 60,000 distinct CDR3 sequences, about 7.8% occurring once; the ten biggest clones make up 6% to 7%. This clonotype was recorded at least ten times. V lost 5 bases and J 0 bases, leaving 5 bases between the germline ends. CDR3 length: 12 residues. The time point denotes: sample taken at primary tumor resection. Unsorted whole RNA from tumor, nontumor lung or frozen PBMC underwent sequencing. This chain links TRBV12-3 or TRBV12-4 with TRBJ2-7; D is ambiguous. Sequenced material: PBMCs, taken at surgery. The receptor's source is a male donor with early-stage non-small cell lung cancer. Written as DNA, the CDR3 is TGTGCCAGCAGTCGGTTCTCCTACGAGCAGTACTTC. Its protein is CASSRFSYEQYF.